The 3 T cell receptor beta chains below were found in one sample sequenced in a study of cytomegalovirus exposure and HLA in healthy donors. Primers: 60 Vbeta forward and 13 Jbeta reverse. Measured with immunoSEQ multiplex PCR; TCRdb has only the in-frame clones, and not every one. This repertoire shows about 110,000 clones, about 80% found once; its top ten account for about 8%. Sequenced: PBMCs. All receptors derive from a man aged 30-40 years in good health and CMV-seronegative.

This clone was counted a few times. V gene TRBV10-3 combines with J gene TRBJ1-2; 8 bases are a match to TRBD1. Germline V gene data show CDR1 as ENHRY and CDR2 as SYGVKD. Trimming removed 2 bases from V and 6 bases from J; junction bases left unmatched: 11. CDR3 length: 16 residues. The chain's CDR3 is CAISETLPTGVNGYTF. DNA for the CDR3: TGTGCCATCAGTGAGACATTACCGACAGGGGTTAATGGCTACACCTTC.

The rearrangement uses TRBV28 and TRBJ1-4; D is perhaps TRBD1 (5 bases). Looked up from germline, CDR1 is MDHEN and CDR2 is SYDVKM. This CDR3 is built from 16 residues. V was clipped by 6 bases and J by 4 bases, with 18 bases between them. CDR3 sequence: CASSPHPGLGNEKLFF. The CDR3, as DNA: TGTGCCAGCAGCCCACACCCGGGACTAGGTAATGAAAAACTGTTTTTT.

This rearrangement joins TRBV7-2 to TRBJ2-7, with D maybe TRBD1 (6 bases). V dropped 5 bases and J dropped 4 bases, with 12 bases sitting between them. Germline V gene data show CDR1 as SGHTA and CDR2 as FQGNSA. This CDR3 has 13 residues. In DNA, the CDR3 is TGTGCCAGCAGCGTACAGGGTGGGTACGAGCAGTACTTC. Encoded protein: CASSVQGGYEQYF.